This entry features one T cell receptor beta chain sequence. Its specificity is not known. This specimen comes from a study of vaccination effects on CD4 cells after COVID-19. Germline-derived CDR1 and CDR2 are SNHLY and FYNNEI. This CDR3 region has 13 residues. V was cut by 7 bases and J by 5 bases, with 14 bases left in between. Sequencing followed a ViraFEST assay step that expanded antigen-specific CD4+ T cells with viral peptide pools. CD4+ T cell isolation took place after approximately 11 days of culture. The participants, recipients of two vaccine doses, got either BNT162b2 or mRNA-1273. The healthy vaccine recipients, who had no prior SARS-CoV-2 infection, showed negative nucleocapsid antibodies. On both days 3 and 7, half of the culture medium was replaced with IL-2 medium. Findings and limits, study-wide: Nearly all vaccine-induced clones in healthy recipients recognized only SARS-CoV-2. Late post-vaccination samples showed marked contraction of infection- and vaccine-induced clones.

Only in-frame clones appear in the TCRdb table, and some are missing; sequencing was by immunoSEQ multiplex PCR. Of fewer than 50,000 clones detected, just under 85% appear once; the ten largest clones hold around 2%. V gene TRBV2 combines with J gene TRBJ2-5; TRBD2 is a possible D gene (5 bases). The specimen comprised CD4+ T cells from PBMCs cultured with HCoV-NL63 spike peptides, sampled after COVID-19 vaccination. The clonotype comes from a human donor who received a COVID-19 vaccine. Some clones in this sample may be carry-over from other donors' samples. CDR3 bases: TGTGCCAGCACAACTATAAGAGGGGAGACCCAGTACTTC. Translated, it gives CASTTIRGETQYF.